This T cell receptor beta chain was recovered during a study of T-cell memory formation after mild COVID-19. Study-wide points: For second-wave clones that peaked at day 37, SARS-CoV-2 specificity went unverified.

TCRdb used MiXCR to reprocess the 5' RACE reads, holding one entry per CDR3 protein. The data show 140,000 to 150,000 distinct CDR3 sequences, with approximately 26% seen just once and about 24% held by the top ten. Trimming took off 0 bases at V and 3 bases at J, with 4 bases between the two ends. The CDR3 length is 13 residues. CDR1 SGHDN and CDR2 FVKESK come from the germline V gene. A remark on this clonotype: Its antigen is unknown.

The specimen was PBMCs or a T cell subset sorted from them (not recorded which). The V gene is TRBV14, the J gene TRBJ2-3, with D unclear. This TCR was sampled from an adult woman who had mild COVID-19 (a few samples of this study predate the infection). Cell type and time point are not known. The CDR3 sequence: CASSQEGTDTQYF. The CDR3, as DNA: TGTGCCAGCAGCCAAGAAGGAACAGATACGCAGTATTTT. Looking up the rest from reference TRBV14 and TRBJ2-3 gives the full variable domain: EAGVTQFPSHSVIEKGQTVTLRCDPISGHDNLYWYRRVMGKEIKFLLHFVKESKQDESGMPNNRFLAERTGGTYSTLKVQPAELEDSGVYFCASSQEGTDTQYFGPGTRLTVL.